The 13 T cell receptor beta chains in this list originate from one sample, sequenced in a study of cytomegalovirus exposure and HLA in healthy donors. The PCR used 60 Vbeta and 13 Jbeta primers. Sequencing was performed with immunoSEQ multiplex PCR; in TCRdb, only in-frame clones are kept and a portion is missing. The sample consists of under 150,000 clones, nearly 85% of them appearing once. The sample consisted of PBMCs. These receptors all come from a boy aged 5-17 years in good health and CMV-seronegative.

This sequence joins TRBV5-6 and TRBJ2-3, with 7 bases that match TRBD2. CDR1 is SGHDT, CDR2 YYEEEE, per germline. V gave up 5 bases and J gave up 2 bases; unmatched junction bases: 5. The CDR3 loop spans 14 amino acids. CDR3 amino acids: CASRGGTFTDTQYF. The CDR3 DNA follows: TGTGCCAGCAGGGGGGGGACTTTCACAGATACGCAGTATTTT.

This clone was found a few times. The genes are TRBV5-4 and TRBJ2-7; D may be TRBD2 (6 bases). Per germline, CDR1 SGHNT and CDR2 YYREEE (reference sequence). Trimming shortened V by 2 bases and J by 3 bases, and 12 bases separated the two germline ends. This CDR3 is built from 14 residues. CDR3 loop: CASSLLAGSYEQYF. CDR3 nucleotide sequence: TGTGCCAGCAGCTTACTTGCGGGGAGCTACGAGCAGTACTTC.

This chain links TRBV5-6 with TRBJ2-1; 13 bases fit TRBD2. Germline V gene sequence: CDR1 SGHDT, CDR2 YYEEEE. The trim removed 2 bases at V and 8 bases at J, leaving 4 bases unmatched. The CDR3 is 15 amino acids. In DNA form, the CDR3 reads TGTGCCAGCAGCTTACTAGCGGGAGGGCGGGATGAGCAGTTCTTC. Its protein product is CASSLLAGGRDEQFF.

The rearrangement links TRBV10-3 to TRBJ2-7; no clear D. Between the trimmed V and J ends, which lost 5 bases and 6 bases, there was a span of 14 bases. From germline, CDR1 is ENHRY and CDR2 SYGVKD. CDR3 length: 13 amino acids. In nucleotides, the CDR3 is TGTGCCATCAGTTCGACTGGCCCCGGCGAGCAGTACTTC. Its translation is CAISSTGPGEQYF.

This clone was detected once. The chain is built from TRBV27 and TRBJ2-7; 8 bases agree with TRBD2. From germline, CDR1 is MNHEY and CDR2 SMNVEV (reference sequence). CDR3 length: 15 amino acids. V lost 0 bases to trimming and J lost 0 bases; unmatched junction nucleotides: 1. As DNA, the CDR3 is TGTGCCAGCAGTTTATCGGGGACTAGCTCCTACGAGCAGTACTTC. Residues: CASSLSGTSSYEQYF.

The rearrangement links TRBV18 to TRBJ2-7; the match to TRBD2 covers 14 bases. The CDR3 totals 17 residues. Germline CDR1 KGHSH, CDR2 LQKENI. Trimming took 4 bases from V and 4 from J; bases not matched to a gene: 9. CDR3 amino acids: CASSHSGLAGVGYEQYF. CDR3 nucleotides: TGTGCCAGCTCACACTCGGGACTAGCGGGAGTGGGTTACGAGCAGTACTTC.

The chain employs TRBV5-1 and TRBJ1-1, with D perhaps TRBD1 (6 bases). The CDR3 extends over 15 amino acids. The ends were cut back, 4 bases at V and 5 bases at J, with 18 bases in the middle. Germline V gene sequence: CDR1 SGHRS, CDR2 YFSETQ. CDR3 in amino acids: CASSAFEGVNTEAFF. The CDR3 nucleotides read TGCGCCAGCAGCGCCTTTGAGGGGGTTAATACTGAAGCTTTCTTT.

This clone was counted once. This chain uses TRBV11-2 with TRBJ2-2, with a weak D call TRBD1 (6 bases). This CDR3 contains 14 residues. Germline CDR1 is SGHAT and CDR2 is FQNNGV. The V gene lost 5 bases and the J gene lost 13 bases, with 20 bases spanning the gap. Here the CDR3 reads CASSPPLTGDGLFF. CDR3 DNA: TGTGCCAGCAGCCCACCCTTGACAGGAGATGGGCTGTTTTTT.

The chain employs TRBV7-6 and TRBJ2-1; 7 bases line up with TRBD1. The V gene's germline CDR1 is SGHVS and CDR2 FNYEAQ. CDR3 length: 16 residues. Unmatched junction bases numbered 13, after V lost 5 bases and J lost 6 bases. CDR3 region: CASSPHEGTDLNEQFF. CDR3 coding DNA: TGTGCCAGCAGCCCTCACGAGGGGACAGACCTCAATGAGCAGTTCTTC.

In this sample, this clone turned up once. This chain joins TRBV4-2 and TRBJ2-4; perhaps TRBD1 as D (6 bases). V lost 0 bases, J lost 4 bases, and 13 bases lay in between. Germline CDR1 is LGHNA and CDR2 is YNFKEQ. The CDR3 length is 16 residues. CDR3 nucleotide sequence: TGTGCCAGCAGCCAAGATTTTGGACAGCTTAAAAACATTCAGTACTTC. Translated, it gives CASSQDFGQLKNIQYF.

The chain uses TRBV7-2 and TRBJ1-2; tentative D call: TRBD1 (5 bases). V was clipped by 5 bases and J by 7 bases, with 11 bases between them. The CDR3 covers 12 residues. Per germline, CDR1 SGHTA and CDR2 FQGNSA. The DNA of the CDR3 is TGTGCCAGCAGCCCCTTAGGGGCTGGCTACACCTTC. Residues: CASSPLGAGYTF.

V and J are TRBV5-5 and TRBJ2-7; 9 bases fit TRBD1. The CDR3 has 14 amino acids. Trimming at V came to 3 bases and at J to 5 bases, leaving 6 bases not matched to a gene. CDR1 is SGHKS, CDR2 YYEKEE, per germline (reference sequence). CDR3 protein: CASSSRTGAHEQYF. CDR3 DNA: TGTGCCAGCAGCTCCCGGACAGGGGCCCACGAGCAGTACTTC. Full variable domain (missing parts from reference TRBV5-5 and TRBJ2-7): DAGVTQSPTHLIKTRGQQVTLRCSPISGHKSVSWYQQVLGQGPQFIFQYYEKEERGRGNFPDRFSARQFPNYSSELNVNALLLGDSALYLCASSSRTGAHEQYFGPGTRLTVT.

The chain uses TRBV2 and TRBJ1-5, with D perhaps TRBD1 (5 bases). Germline lookup yields CDR1 SNHLY and CDR2 FYNNEI. The CDR3 spans 13 residues. Trimming cost V 6 bases and J 6 bases, with 12 bases left between them. CDR3 DNA sequence: TGTGCCAGCAGCCCAGGGCGATCTCAGCCCCAGCATTTT. It yields the protein CASSPGRSQPQHF.